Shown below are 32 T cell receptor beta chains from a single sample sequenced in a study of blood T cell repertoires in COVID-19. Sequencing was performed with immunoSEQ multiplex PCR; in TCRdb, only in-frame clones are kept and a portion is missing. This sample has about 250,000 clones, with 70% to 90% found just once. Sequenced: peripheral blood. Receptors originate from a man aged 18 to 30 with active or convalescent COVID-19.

The CDR3 coding sequence is TGTGCCACCAGTGCAGGGACTATCTACGAGCAGTACTTC. Translated, it gives CATSAGTIYEQYF. V and J are TRBV24-1 and TRBJ2-7, with 7 nucleotides matching TRBD2. Per the germline V gene, CDR1 is KGHDR and CDR2 is SFDVKD. Trimming took 5 bases from V and 3 from J; bases not matched to a gene: 3. This CDR3 is built from 13 residues.

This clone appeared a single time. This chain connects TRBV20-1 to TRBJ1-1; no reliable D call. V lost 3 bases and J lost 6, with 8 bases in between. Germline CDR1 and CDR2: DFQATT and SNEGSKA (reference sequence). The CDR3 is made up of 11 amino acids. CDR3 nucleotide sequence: TGCAGTGCTAGGCGCAACGCTGAAGCTTTCTTT. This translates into CSARRNAEAFF.

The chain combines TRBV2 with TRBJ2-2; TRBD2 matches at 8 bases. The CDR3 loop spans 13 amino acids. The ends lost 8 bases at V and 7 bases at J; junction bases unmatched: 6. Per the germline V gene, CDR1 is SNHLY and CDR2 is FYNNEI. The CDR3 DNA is TGTGCCAGCGGACGGGAGGGTAACGGGGAGCTGTTTTTT. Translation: CASGREGNGELFF.

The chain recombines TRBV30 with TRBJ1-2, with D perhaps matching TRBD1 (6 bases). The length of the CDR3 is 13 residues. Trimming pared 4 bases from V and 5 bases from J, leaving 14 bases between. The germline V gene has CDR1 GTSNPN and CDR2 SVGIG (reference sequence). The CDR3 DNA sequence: TGTGCCTGGACCCCCTACAGGGTTTATGGCTACACCTTC. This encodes CAWTPYRVYGYTF. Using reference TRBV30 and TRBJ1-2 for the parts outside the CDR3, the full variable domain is SQTIHQWPATLVQPVGSPLSLECTVEGTSNPNLYWYRQAAGRGLQLLFYSVGIGQISSEVPQNLSASRPQDRQFILSSKKLLLSDSGFYLCAWTPYRVYGYTFGSGTRLTVV.

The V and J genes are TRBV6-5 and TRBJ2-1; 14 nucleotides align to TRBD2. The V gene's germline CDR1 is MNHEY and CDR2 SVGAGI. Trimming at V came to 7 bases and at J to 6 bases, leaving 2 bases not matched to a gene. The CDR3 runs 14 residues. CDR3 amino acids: CASTGLAGGNEQFF. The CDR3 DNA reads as TGTGCCAGCACCGGACTAGCGGGAGGCAATGAGCAGTTCTTC.

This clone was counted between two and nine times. In nucleotides, the CDR3 is TGTGCCAGCAGTTCCGCCCTCTCCGGTGAGAACACTGAAGCTTTCTTT. This gives the protein CASSSALSGENTEAFF. V is TRBV28 and J is TRBJ1-1; D gene uncertain. The CDR3 totals 16 residues. V was cut by 4 bases and J by 1 base, with 16 bases left in between. Looked up from germline, CDR1 is MDHEN and CDR2 is SYDVKM.

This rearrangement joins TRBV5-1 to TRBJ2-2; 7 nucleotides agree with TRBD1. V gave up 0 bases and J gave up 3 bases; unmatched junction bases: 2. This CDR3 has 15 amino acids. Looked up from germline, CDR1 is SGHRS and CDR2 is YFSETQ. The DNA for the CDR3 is TGCGCCAGCAGCTTGGGGGACAGAGACACCGGGGAGCTGTTTTTT. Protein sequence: CASSLGDRDTGELFF.

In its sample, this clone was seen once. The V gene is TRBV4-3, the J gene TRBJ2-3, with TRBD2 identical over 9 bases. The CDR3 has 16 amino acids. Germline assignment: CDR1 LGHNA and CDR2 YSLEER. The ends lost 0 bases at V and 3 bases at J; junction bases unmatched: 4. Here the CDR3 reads CASSQEGTSLTDTQYF. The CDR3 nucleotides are TGCGCCAGCAGCCAAGAAGGGACTAGCCTGACAGATACGCAGTATTTT.

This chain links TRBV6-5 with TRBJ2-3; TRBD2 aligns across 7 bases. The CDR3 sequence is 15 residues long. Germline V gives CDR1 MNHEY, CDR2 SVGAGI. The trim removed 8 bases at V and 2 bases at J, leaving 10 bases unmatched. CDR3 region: CASGPPGGLTDTQYF. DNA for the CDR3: TGTGCCAGCGGACCCCCGGGAGGACTCACAGATACGCAGTATTTT.

CDR3: CASSPVWAQETQYF. DNA for the CDR3: TGTGCCAGCAGTCCCGTCTGGGCCCAAGAGACCCAGTACTTC. The rearrangement links TRBV6-2 or TRBV6-3 to TRBJ2-5, with D unclear. V lost 5 bases, J lost 1 base, and 11 bases lay in between. The length of the CDR3 is 14 residues. The germline CDR1 and CDR2 sequences are MNHEY and SVGEGT.

The CDR3 here is CASSLGTGTSTEAFF. CDR3 coding DNA: TGTGCCAGCAGCTTAGGGACAGGGACGAGCACTGAAGCTTTCTTT. The gene calls are TRBV7-3 and TRBJ1-1; 9 bases line up with TRBD1. V dropped 2 bases and J dropped 4; count of bases not matched to a gene: 5. Germline V gene lookup returns CDR1 SGHTA and CDR2 FQGTGA. This CDR3 has 15 residues. Full variable domain (remainder filled in from reference TRBV7-3 and TRBJ1-1): GAGVSQTPSNKVTEKGKYVELRCDPISGHTALYWYRQSLGQGPEFLIYFQGTGAADDSGLPNDRFFAVRPEGSVSTLKIQRTERGDSAVYLCASSLGTGTSTEAFFGQGTRLTVV.

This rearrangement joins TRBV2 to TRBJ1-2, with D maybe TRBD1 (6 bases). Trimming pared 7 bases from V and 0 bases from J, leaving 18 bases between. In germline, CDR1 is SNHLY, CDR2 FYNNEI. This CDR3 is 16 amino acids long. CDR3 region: CASTIEGGGTNYGYTF. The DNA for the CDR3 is TGTGCCAGCACCATTGAAGGGGGGGGGACTAACTATGGCTACACCTTC.

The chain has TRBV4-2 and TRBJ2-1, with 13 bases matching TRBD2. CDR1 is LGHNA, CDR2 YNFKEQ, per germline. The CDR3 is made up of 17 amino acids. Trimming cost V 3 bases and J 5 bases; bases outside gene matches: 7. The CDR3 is CASSQDGLAGENNEQFF. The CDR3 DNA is TGTGCCAGCAGCCAGGACGGACTAGCGGGAGAGAACAATGAGCAGTTCTTC.

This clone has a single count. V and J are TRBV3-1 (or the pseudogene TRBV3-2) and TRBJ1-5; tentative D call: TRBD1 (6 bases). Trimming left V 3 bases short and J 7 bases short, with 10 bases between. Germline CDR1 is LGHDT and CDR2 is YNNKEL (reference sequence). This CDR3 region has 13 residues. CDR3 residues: CASSQSGEQPQHF. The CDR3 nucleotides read TGTGCCAGCAGCCAGTCAGGGGAACAGCCCCAGCATTTT.

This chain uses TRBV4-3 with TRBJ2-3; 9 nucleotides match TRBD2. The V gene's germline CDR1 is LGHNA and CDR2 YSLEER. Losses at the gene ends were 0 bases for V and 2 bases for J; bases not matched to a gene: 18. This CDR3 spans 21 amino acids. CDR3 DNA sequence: TGCGCCAGCAGCCAAGATCCAGGCGGACTAGCGCTAGAGGGGCCCACAGATACGCAGTATTTT. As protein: CASSQDPGGLALEGPTDTQYF.

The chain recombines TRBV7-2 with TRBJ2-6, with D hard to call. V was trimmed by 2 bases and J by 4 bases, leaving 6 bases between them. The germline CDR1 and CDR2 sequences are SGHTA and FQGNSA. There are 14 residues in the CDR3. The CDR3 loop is CASSLYQGANVLTF. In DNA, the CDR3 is TGTGCCAGCAGCTTATACCAGGGGGCCAACGTCCTGACTTTC. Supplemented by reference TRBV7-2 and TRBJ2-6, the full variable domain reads GAGVSQSPSNKVTEKGKDVELRCDPISGHTALYWYRQSLGQGLEFLIYFQGNSAPDKSGLPSDRFSAERTGGSVSTLTIQRTQQEDSAVYLCASSLYQGANVLTFGAGSRLTVL.

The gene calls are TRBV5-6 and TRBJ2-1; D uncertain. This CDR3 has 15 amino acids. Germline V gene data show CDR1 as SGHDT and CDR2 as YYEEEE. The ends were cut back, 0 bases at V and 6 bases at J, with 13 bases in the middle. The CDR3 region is CASSLDASLSNEQFF. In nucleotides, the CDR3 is TGTGCCAGCAGCTTGGACGCCTCGCTGAGCAATGAGCAGTTCTTC.

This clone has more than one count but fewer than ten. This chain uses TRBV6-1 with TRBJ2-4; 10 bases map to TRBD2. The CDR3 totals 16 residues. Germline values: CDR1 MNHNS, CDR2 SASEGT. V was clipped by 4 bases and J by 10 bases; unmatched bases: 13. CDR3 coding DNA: TGTGCCAGCAGTGCCGTAGCGGGAGGAGGTATGAGGATTCAGTACTTC. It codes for CASSAVAGGGMRIQYF.

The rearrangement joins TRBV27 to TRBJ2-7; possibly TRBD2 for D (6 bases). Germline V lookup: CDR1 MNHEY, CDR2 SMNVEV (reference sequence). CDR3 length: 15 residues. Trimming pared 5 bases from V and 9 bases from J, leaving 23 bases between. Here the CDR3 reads CASSPLTSGPSRQYF. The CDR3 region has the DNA TGTGCCAGCAGTCCCCTTACCAGCGGGCCTAGTCGGCAGTACTTC.

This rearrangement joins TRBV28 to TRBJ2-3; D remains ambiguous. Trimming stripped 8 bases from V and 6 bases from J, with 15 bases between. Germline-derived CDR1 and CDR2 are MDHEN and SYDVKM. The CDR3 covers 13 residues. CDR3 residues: CASYSFTPDTQYF. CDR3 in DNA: TGTGCCAGCTACTCCTTCACCCCTGATACGCAGTATTTT.

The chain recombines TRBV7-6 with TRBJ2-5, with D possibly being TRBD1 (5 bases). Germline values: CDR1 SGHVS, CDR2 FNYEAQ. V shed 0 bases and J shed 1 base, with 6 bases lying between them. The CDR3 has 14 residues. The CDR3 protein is CASSLARAQETQYF. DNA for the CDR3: TGTGCCAGCAGCTTAGCCAGGGCCCAAGAGACCCAGTACTTC.

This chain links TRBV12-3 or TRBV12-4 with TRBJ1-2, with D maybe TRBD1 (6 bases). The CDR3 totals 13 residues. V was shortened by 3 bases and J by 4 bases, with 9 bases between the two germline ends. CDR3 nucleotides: TGTGCCAGCAGTTTCGGGACACCCTATGGCTACACCTTC. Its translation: CASSFGTPYGYTF.

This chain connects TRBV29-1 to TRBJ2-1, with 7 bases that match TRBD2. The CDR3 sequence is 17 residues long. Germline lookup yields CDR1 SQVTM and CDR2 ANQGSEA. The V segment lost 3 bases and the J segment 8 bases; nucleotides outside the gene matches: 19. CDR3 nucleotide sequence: TGCAGCGTTGACTTAAATAGGCGGGAGCGCCGGGGGGATGAGCAGTTCTTC. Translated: CSVDLNRRERRGDEQFF.

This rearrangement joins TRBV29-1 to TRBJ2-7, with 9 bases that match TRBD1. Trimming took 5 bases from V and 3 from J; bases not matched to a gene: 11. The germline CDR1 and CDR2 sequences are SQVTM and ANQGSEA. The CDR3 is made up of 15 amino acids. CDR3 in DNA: TGCAGCGTTAATGCGGGACAGGGCCATCTCTACGAGCAGTACTTC. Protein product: CSVNAGQGHLYEQYF.

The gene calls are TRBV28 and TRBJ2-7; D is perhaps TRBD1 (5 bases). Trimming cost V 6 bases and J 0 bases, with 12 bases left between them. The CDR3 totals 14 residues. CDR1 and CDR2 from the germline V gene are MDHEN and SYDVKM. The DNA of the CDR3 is TGTGCCAGCAGGACAGCGAAAAGCTCCTACGAGCAGTACTTC. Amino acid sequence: CASRTAKSSYEQYF.

The CDR3 DNA reads as TGTGCCAGCAGCTTAGATCAGGGGGCCAATCAGCCCCAGCATTTT. It codes for CASSLDQGANQPQHF. The rearrangement joins TRBV7-2 to TRBJ1-5, with TRBD1 matching over 8 bases. V was clipped by 1 base and J by 3 bases; unmatched bases: 2. This CDR3 has 15 amino acids. Germline lookup yields CDR1 SGHTA and CDR2 FQGNSA.

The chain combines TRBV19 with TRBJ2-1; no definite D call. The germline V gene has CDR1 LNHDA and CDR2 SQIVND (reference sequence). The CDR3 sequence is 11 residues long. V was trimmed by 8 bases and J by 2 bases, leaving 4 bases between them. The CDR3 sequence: CASGAYNEQFF. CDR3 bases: TGTGCCAGTGGAGCCTACAATGAGCAGTTCTTC.

The CDR3 is CAWGGQGVGYTF. The CDR3 DNA reads TGTGCCTGGGGGGGACAGGGGGTTGGCTACACCTTC. The rearrangement uses TRBV30 and TRBJ1-2; 11 positions match TRBD1. Germline V CDR1 and CDR2: GTSNPN, SVGIG (reference sequence). After removal of 5 bases from V and 7 bases from J, the junction contained 3 bases not matched to a gene. The CDR3 runs to 12 residues.

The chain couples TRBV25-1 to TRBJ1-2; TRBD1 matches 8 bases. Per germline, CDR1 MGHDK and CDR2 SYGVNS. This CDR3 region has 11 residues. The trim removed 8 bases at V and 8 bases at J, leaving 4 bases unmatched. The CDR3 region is CASWAGGGYTF. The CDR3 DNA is TGTGCCAGCTGGGCAGGGGGCGGCTACACCTTC.

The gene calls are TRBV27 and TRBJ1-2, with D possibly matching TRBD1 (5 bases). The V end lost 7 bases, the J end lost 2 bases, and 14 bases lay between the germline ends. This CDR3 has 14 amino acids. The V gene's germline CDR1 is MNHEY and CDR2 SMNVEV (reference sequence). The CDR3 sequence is CASTSRGKNYGYTF. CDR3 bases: TGTGCCAGCACCAGCCGGGGGAAGAACTATGGCTACACCTTC.

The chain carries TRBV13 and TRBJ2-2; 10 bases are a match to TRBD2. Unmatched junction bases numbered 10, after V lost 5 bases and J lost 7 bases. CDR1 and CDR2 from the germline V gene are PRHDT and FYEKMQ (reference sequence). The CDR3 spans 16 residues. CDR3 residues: CASSIGGTSVYGELFF. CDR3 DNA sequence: TGTGCCAGCAGCATCGGAGGGACTAGCGTCTACGGGGAGCTGTTTTTT.

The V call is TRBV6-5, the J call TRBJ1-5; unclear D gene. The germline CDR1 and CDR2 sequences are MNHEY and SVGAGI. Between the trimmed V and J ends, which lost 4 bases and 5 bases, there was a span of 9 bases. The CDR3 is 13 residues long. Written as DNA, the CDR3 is TGTGCCAGCAGTTCCCTTCCCGATCAGCCCCAGCATTTT. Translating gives CASSSLPDQPQHF.